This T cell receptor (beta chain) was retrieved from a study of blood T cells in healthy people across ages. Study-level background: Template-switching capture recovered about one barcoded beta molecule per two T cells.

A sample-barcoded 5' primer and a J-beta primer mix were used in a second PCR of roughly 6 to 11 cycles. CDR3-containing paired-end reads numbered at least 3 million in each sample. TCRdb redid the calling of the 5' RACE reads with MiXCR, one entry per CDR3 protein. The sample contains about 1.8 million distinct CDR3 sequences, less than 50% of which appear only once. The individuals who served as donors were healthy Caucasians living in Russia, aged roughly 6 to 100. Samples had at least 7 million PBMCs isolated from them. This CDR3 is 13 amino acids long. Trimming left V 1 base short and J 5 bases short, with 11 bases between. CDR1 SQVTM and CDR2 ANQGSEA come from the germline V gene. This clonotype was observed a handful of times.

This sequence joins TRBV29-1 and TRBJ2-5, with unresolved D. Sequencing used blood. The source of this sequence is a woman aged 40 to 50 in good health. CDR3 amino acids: CSVEGVVGETQYF. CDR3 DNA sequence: TGCAGCGTTGAAGGAGTGGTGGGGGAGACCCAGTACTTC.